This TCR beta chain was obtained from a study of beta chain features in type 1 diabetes. Study-level background: The patient and healthy donor groups were comparable for age, gender and cell yields. Study-level findings and limits: These data did not resolve whether HLA type affects TCRB rearrangement.

This clone turned up a few times. Its antigen is not known. Cells sorted by CD45RO/CCR7/CD25/CD127/CD95/CD27 comprised CD4+ naive, central memory, regulatory and stem cell-like memory cells. The V end was cut by 1 base, the J end by 5 bases, with 27 bases between. CDR1 is KGHSH, CDR2 LQKENI, per germline. The CDR3 sequence is 20 residues long. Expressed TCRB transcripts were sequenced because the entire RNA isolate underwent reverse transcription. Profiled with immunoSEQ multiplex PCR; TCRdb holds only in-frame clones, not every one. The table includes 900,000 or so clones, 17% detected once. The chain combines TRBV18 with TRBJ1-5, with TRBD1 as a possible D gene (6 bases). The TCR comes from a woman between 18 and 30 years old in good health. The specimen sequenced was naive CD4+ T cells from blood. In nucleotides, the CDR3 is TGTGCCAGCTCACCACTGCGGGTAACAGGGAAGGGGTCATTTGATCAGCCCCAGCATTTT. Encoded protein: CASSPLRVTGKGSFDQPQHF.